The 7 T cell receptor beta chains below come from one sample, sequenced in a study of blood T cells in healthy people across ages. The second PCR ran about 7 to 12 cycles with a sample-barcoded 5' primer and J-beta primers. A single record per CDR3 protein comes from TCRdb applying MiXCR to the 5' RACE reads. The table records hundreds of thousands of distinct CDR3 sequences, about 34% of them present only once. The sample was blood. The receptors shown here come from a woman aged 80 or older in good health.

The chain joins TRBV2 to TRBJ2-3, with TRBD2 identical over 7 bases. The germline gives CDR1 SNHLY, CDR2 FYNNEI. The CDR3 runs to 17 residues. V gave up 1 base and J gave up 3 bases; unmatched junction bases: 10. The CDR3 DNA sequence: TGTGCCAGCAGTGAAGTGGGAGGGCGTCCAGCGACAGATACGCAGTATTTT. Translated: CASSEVGGRPATDTQYF.

This clonotype was seen more than once but under ten times. V and J are TRBV19 and TRBJ1-5, with D uncertain. From germline, CDR1 is LNHDA and CDR2 SQIVND (reference sequence). This CDR3 comprises 14 residues. V lost 3 bases and J 7 bases, leaving 13 bases between the germline ends. The CDR3 DNA reads as TGTGCCAGTAGTATTATGAAGGGAGACCAGCCCCAGCATTTT. This encodes CASSIMKGDQPQHF.

At least ten counts were recorded for this clonotype. The chain carries TRBV28 and TRBJ2-1; D gene uncertain. Trimming took off 3 bases at V and 6 bases at J, with 9 bases between the two ends. CDR1 is MDHEN and CDR2 is SYDVKM in the germline V gene. This CDR3 contains 13 residues. The CDR3 DNA is TGTGCCAGCAGTTTGTTAGGGCTCAATGAGCAGTTCTTC. It specifies CASSLLGLNEQFF.

This clonotype was seen a handful of times. The rearrangement joins TRBV20-1 to TRBJ2-3, with TRBD2 matching 12 bases. Germline values: CDR1 DFQATT, CDR2 SNEGSKA (reference sequence). Trimming removed 6 bases from V and 4 bases from J; junction bases left unmatched: 20. This CDR3 has 19 amino acids. As DNA, the CDR3 is TGCAGTGCCCGCCCGGGCCTAGCGGGGGGGATAGCAAGGCCAGATACGCAGTATTTT. Residues: CSARPGLAGGIARPDTQYF.

The chain employs TRBV6-6 and TRBJ1-2; D is undetermined. This CDR3 has 12 amino acids. Germline V gene data show CDR1 as MNHNY and CDR2 as SVGAGI (reference sequence). Deletions cut 5 bases from V and 5 bases from J, with 9 bases between. CDR3 region: CASSQEMYGYTF. In DNA, the CDR3 is TGTGCCAGCAGTCAAGAGATGTATGGCTACACCTTC.

With regard to this clonotype: This may arise from a read error, as a much more abundant clone is one base away. The rearrangement links TRBV3-1 to TRBJ2-3; no clear D. Germline CDR1 and CDR2: LGHDT and YNNKEL (reference sequence). This CDR3 contains 13 residues. The CDR3 sequence is CDSTPRGTDTQYF. CDR3 nucleotides: TGTGACAGCACCCCCCGGGGCACAGATACGCAGTATTTT.

This clonotype has a count of ten or more. The rearrangement links TRBV5-1 to TRBJ1-6, with TRBD1 as a possible D gene (5 bases). The CDR3 covers 15 residues. Germline V gives CDR1 SGHRS, CDR2 YFSETQ. Trimming removed 2 bases from V and 5 bases from J, with 11 bases in between. In DNA, the CDR3 is TGCGCCAGCAGCTTCTCCGGGACGGATAATTCACCCCTCCACTTT. It specifies CASSFSGTDNSPLHF. The full variable domain, rest sourced from reference TRBV5-1 and TRBJ1-6, is KAGVTQTPRYLIKTRGQQVTLSCSPISGHRSVSWYQQTPGQGLQFLFEYFSETQRNKGNFPGRFSGRQFSNSRSEMNVSTLELGDSALYLCASSFSGTDNSPLHFGNGTRLTVT.